The rows below give T cell receptor beta chains drawn from one sample of a study of T cell repertoires in cytomegalovirus infection. TCRdb reprocessed the reads with MiXCR, giving one entry per CDR3 protein. Among approximately 550,000 distinct CDR3 sequences listed, approximately 16% were seen once. Sequencing was performed on CD8+ T cells from PBMCs. The receptors derive from a human donor in good health (CMV status not recorded). Some clones in this sample may be carry-over from other donors' samples. Each CDR3 is given with its conserved first and last residue. Some rows have no size entry. The others give once, few or many, or a class for an expanded clone.

v_call clone_size cdr3_aa
TRBV7-9 many CATLGQDVNEQFF
TRBV7-4 once CASRPNRGNEQFF
TRBV14 few CASSPLFRTGAYTGELFF
TRBV11-3 many CASSLAGLAAVTDTQYF
TRBV6-1 NA CASSTQREGGYYYNEQFF
TRBV7-8 many CASSSRLAGVNLHEQFF
TRBV28 many CASSPEGWTYEQYF
TRBV6-1 many CASSEWLGTGAYEQYF
TRBV28 few CASEEREGGEQYF
TRBV4-1 NA CASSQVQQGGEQYF
TRBV4-2 many CASSHPGGRTDTQYF
TRBV20-1 NA CSAFGTSGSSGELFF
TRBV5-4 NA CASSGGVQETQYF
TRBV3-1 few CASSQEAGIRNTIYF
TRBV4-1 many CASSQVPVGGGETQYF
TRBV28 many CASSLPGETDTGELFF